This T cell receptor beta chain was sequenced for a study of OX40 agonist ivuxolimab in advanced cancers. Whole-study context: The patients received ivuxolimab by intravenous route every 2 weeks at 0.01 to 10 mg/kg. Study results and limitations: Individuals who were partial responders at 0.1-3.0 mg/kg had clonal expansion that ranked among the lowest. Clonal expansion by week 6 occurred in CD4+ and CD8+ blood T cells (at 0.1 to 3.0 mg/kg).

Details on this clone: Its antigen is currently unknown.

Losses at the gene ends were 6 bases for V and 6 bases for J; bases not matched to a gene: 12. This CDR3 is 16 amino acids long. Germline lookup yields CDR1 LNHDA and CDR2 SQIVND (reference sequence). Data came from immunoSEQ multiplex PCR; TCRdb stores just in-frame clones and leaves some out. The table records roughly 43,000 clones, 82% of them present only once. The sequences come from CD4+ or CD8+ T cells sorted from blood, collected in a trial of the OX40 agonist ivuxolimab. The clonotype comes from an adult with an advanced solid tumor such as melanoma, head and neck, liver or kidney cancer. The genes are TRBV19 and TRBJ1-5; 9 nucleotides align to TRBD1. The CDR3 nucleotides are TGTGCCAGTAGGGAACAACAGGGGGCGCGTGGTCAGCCCCAGCATTTT. This translates into CASREQQGARGQPQHF.